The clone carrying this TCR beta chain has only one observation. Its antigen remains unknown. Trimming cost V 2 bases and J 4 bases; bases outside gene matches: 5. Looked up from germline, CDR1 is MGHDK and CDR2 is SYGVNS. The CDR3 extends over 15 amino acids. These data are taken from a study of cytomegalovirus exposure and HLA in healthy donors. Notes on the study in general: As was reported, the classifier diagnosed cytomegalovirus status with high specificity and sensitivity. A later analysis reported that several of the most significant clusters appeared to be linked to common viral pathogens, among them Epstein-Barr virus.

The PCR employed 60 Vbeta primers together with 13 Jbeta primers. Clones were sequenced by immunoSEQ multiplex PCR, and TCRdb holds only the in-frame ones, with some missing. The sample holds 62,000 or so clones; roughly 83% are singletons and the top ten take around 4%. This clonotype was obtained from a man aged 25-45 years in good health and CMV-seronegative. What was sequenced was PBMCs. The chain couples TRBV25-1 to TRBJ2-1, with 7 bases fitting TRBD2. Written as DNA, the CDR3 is TGTGCCAGCAGTGAACGCGGGAGAGGTTACAATGAGCAGTTCTTC. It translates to CASSERGRGYNEQFF.